This is a list of T cell receptor beta chains from one sample in a study of cytomegalovirus exposure and HLA in healthy donors. Some clones are missing from TCRdb's copy, which holds only in-frame ones; the method was immunoSEQ multiplex PCR. The table has 150,000 or so clones, approximately 81% seen once. Sample: PBMCs. Receptor source: a male donor in good health and CMV-seronegative. The CDR3 runs from the conserved cysteine through the conserved F or W. The order of the fields is D gene, clone size, J gene, V gene, CDR3 DNA, CDR3 protein. A D gene is named only where the DNA matches it firmly. Only some rows state a clone size, as once, few, many or a class for expanded clones.

d_gene: .
abundance: .
j_gene: TRBJ1-4
v_gene: TRBV5-6
CDR3nt: TGTGCCAGCAGCTCGGTGACAACTAATGAAAAACTGTTTTTT
CDR3aa: CASSSVTTNEKLFF

d_gene: .
abundance: .
j_gene: TRBJ2-7
v_gene: TRBV19
CDR3nt: TGTGCCAGTAGTTACAGTAACTCCGAGCAGTACTTC
CDR3aa: CASSYSNSEQYF

d_gene: .
abundance: .
j_gene: TRBJ2-1
v_gene: TRBV27
CDR3nt: TGTGCCAGCAGTGTGTTGGGGGAGGGGGGCCACAATGAGCAGTTCTTC
CDR3aa: CASSVLGEGGHNEQFF

d_gene: .
abundance: .
j_gene: TRBJ2-1
v_gene: TRBV6-6
CDR3nt: TGTGCCAGTAATTACCGGGACATGGGATACAATGAGCAGTTCTTC
CDR3aa: CASNYRDMGYNEQFF

d_gene: TRBD1
abundance: .
j_gene: TRBJ2-5
v_gene: TRBV28
CDR3nt: TGTGCCAGCAGTCTCGGACAGGGAAGAGAGACCCAGTACTTC
CDR3aa: CASSLGQGRETQYF

d_gene: .
abundance: .
j_gene: TRBJ1-5
v_gene: TRBV2
CDR3nt: TGTGCCAGCAGTACGGAGGATCAGCCCCAGCATTTT
CDR3aa: CASSTEDQPQHF

d_gene: TRBD1
abundance: few
j_gene: TRBJ1-2
v_gene: TRBV4-2
CDR3nt: TGTGCCAGCAGCCAAGAGGACAGGGACTATGGCTACACCTTC
CDR3aa: CASSQEDRDYGYTF

d_gene: TRBD2
abundance: .
j_gene: TRBJ2-3
v_gene: TRBV28
CDR3nt: TGTGCCAGTATCGGGGGAGCGGGATGGGGAGATACGCAGTATTTT
CDR3aa: CASIGGAGWGDTQYF

d_gene: .
abundance: .
j_gene: TRBJ1-2
v_gene: TRBV15
CDR3nt: TGTGCCACCAGCAGAGACCTAGGACAGCAAATTGGAGGCTACACCTTC
CDR3aa: CATSRDLGQQIGGYTF

d_gene: .
abundance: .
j_gene: TRBJ1-4
v_gene: TRBV9
CDR3nt: TGTGCCAGCAGCGTCGCGGGACCCAATGAAAAACTGTTTTTT
CDR3aa: CASSVAGPNEKLFF

d_gene: .
abundance: .
j_gene: TRBJ1-2
v_gene: TRBV5-1
CDR3nt: TGCGCCAGCAGCCAGGACGGACAGACGGTCTACACCTTC
CDR3aa: CASSQDGQTVYTF

d_gene: TRBD2
abundance: .
j_gene: TRBJ2-5
v_gene: TRBV27
CDR3nt: TGTGCCAGCAGTGCCCAATTTGCGGGAGACCAAGAGACCCAGTACTTC
CDR3aa: CASSAQFAGDQETQYF

d_gene: TRBD1
abundance: .
j_gene: TRBJ1-5
v_gene: TRBV7-9
CDR3nt: TGTGCCAGCAGCCCGACCGGGACAGGGGATCAGCCCCAGCATTTT
CDR3aa: CASSPTGTGDQPQHF

d_gene: .
abundance: .
j_gene: TRBJ1-2
v_gene: TRBV7-2
CDR3nt: TGTGCCAGCAGCTTAGGCGGACAGATCGGAAAGGGCTACACCTTC
CDR3aa: CASSLGGQIGKGYTF

d_gene: .
abundance: .
j_gene: TRBJ1-2
v_gene: TRBV18
CDR3nt: TGTGCCAGCTCACCATACTCACGGGACTCCTGGGGCTATGGCTACACCTTC
CDR3aa: CASSPYSRDSWGYGYTF

d_gene: TRBD2
abundance: .
j_gene: TRBJ2-7
v_gene: TRBV27
CDR3nt: TGTGCCAGCCGTCTAGCGGGAACCTACGAGCAGTACTTC
CDR3aa: CASRLAGTYEQYF

d_gene: .
abundance: .
j_gene: TRBJ2-7
v_gene: TRBV7-2
CDR3nt: TGTGCCAGCAGCTTAGGAGCAGGGGGGTTATCCTCCTACGAGCAGTACTTC
CDR3aa: CASSLGAGGLSSYEQYF

d_gene: TRBD1
abundance: .
j_gene: TRBJ2-1
v_gene: TRBV11-1
CDR3nt: TGTGCCAGCAGCTCCCGACAGGGAAGTAAGTATGAGCAGTTCTTC
CDR3aa: CASSSRQGSKYEQFF

d_gene: TRBD1
abundance: .
j_gene: TRBJ2-5
v_gene: TRBV4-3
CDR3nt: TGCGCCAGCAGCCAAGACAGGGGGTCAGAGACCCAGTACTTC
CDR3aa: CASSQDRGSETQYF

d_gene: TRBD2
abundance: few
j_gene: TRBJ2-1
v_gene: TRBV7-9
CDR3nt: TGTGCCAGCAGCTCCCCTATAGCGGGAGGATTCGACAATGAGCAGTTCTTC
CDR3aa: CASSSPIAGGFDNEQFF

d_gene: TRBD1
abundance: .
j_gene: TRBJ2-1
v_gene: TRBV19
CDR3nt: TGTGCCAGTAGCGCATGGGGGTTGGACAGGGCTGACAATGAGCAGTTCTTC
CDR3aa: CASSAWGLDRADNEQFF

d_gene: .
abundance: .
j_gene: TRBJ1-5
v_gene: TRBV19
CDR3nt: TGTGCCAGTAGTATCGGCGGAAGCAATCAGCCCCAGCATTTT
CDR3aa: CASSIGGSNQPQHF

d_gene: .
abundance: .
j_gene: TRBJ2-7
v_gene: TRBV7-8
CDR3nt: TGTGCCAGCAGCTTAGCGTCGGGCGAGCAGTACTTC
CDR3aa: CASSLASGEQYF

d_gene: TRBD1
abundance: once
j_gene: TRBJ1-1
v_gene: TRBV16
CDR3nt: TGTGCCAGCAGCCAAGGGGACAGTAGGGCTGAAGCTTTCTTT
CDR3aa: CASSQGDSRAEAFF

d_gene: .
abundance: .
j_gene: TRBJ2-1
v_gene: TRBV7-2
CDR3nt: TGTGCCACCGCGACCTACGGGAATGAGCAGTTCTTC
CDR3aa: CATATYGNEQFF

d_gene: .
abundance: .
j_gene: TRBJ2-5
v_gene: TRBV7-2
CDR3nt: TGTGCCAGCAGCTTAGACGGGGAGTCCCCCAACCAGTACTTC
CDR3aa: CASSLDGESPNQYF

d_gene: TRBD1
abundance: .
j_gene: TRBJ1-2
v_gene: TRBV19
CDR3nt: TGTGCCAGTAGTCCCATGGACAGGGAGATCTATGGCTACACCTTC
CDR3aa: CASSPMDREIYGYTF